A selection of T cell receptor beta chains follows, all from one sample in a study of OX40 agonist ivuxolimab in advanced cancers. TCRdb keeps only in-frame clones here, not all; method: immunoSEQ multiplex PCR. The sample gives 10,000 to 11,000 clones, 75% to 80% of which show up once; around 34% is in the top ten. The sequencing used CD4+ or CD8+ T cells sorted from blood, collected in a trial of the OX40 agonist ivuxolimab. The receptors derive from an adult with an advanced solid tumor such as melanoma, head and neck, liver or kidney cancer. Each CDR3 is given with its conserved first and last residue. D genes are given only for firm matches. The size entry is marked missing in some rows and otherwise reads once, few, many or a size class.

v_call,clone_size,j_call,d_call,cdr3_aa,cdr3_nt
TRBV6-5,NA,TRBJ2-7,NA,CASSEDAGSYEQYF,TGTGCCAGCAGTGAAGATGCAGGGTCCTACGAGCAGTACTTC
TRBV27,NA,TRBJ1-2,NA,CASSLGAGPTDGYTF,TGTGCCAGCAGTTTAGGCGCGGGACCCACGGACGGCTACACCTTC
TRBV6-6,NA,TRBJ2-1,TRBD1,CASSTSTGRSYNEQFF,TGTGCCAGCAGCACTTCGACAGGGCGATCCTACAATGAGCAGTTCTTC
TRBV4-2,medium-sized,TRBJ2-1,NA,CASSQDFTGSYNEQFF,TGTGCCAGCAGCCAAGATTTTACAGGGTCGTACAATGAGCAGTTCTTC
TRBV7-9,once,TRBJ2-7,NA,CASSLEGHLYEQYF,TGTGCCAGCAGCTTAGAGGGACACCTCTACGAGCAGTACTTC
TRBV19,NA,TRBJ2-1,TRBD2,CASSARLAGTHNEQFF,TGTGCCAGTAGTGCCCGACTAGCGGGGACCCACAATGAGCAGTTCTTC
TRBV4-2,NA,TRBJ2-7,TRBD2,CASSQGQTSGSYEQYF,TGTGCCAGCAGCCAAGGACAGACTAGCGGGAGTTACGAGCAGTACTTC
TRBV25-1,NA,TRBJ1-2,NA,CASSGRTAPNYGYTF,TGTGCCAGCAGTGGACGGACAGCTCCTAACTATGGCTACACCTTC
TRBV4-3,few,TRBJ1-3,NA,CASSQELLVLGNTIYF,TGCGCCAGCAGCCAAGAGTTGTTAGTACTTGGAAACACCATATATTTT
TRBV29-1,NA,TRBJ2-2,NA,CSVEVGRQWSMTGELFF,TGCAGCGTTGAAGTTGGGCGGCAATGGTCGATGACCGGGGAGCTGTTTTTT
TRBV6-4,once,TRBJ2-3,TRBD2,CASSRTSGSTDTQYF,TGTGCCAGCAGTCGGACTAGCGGGAGCACAGATACGCAGTATTTT
TRBV27,NA,TRBJ2-5,NA,CASIDGPGTQYF,TGTGCCAGCATCGACGGTCCAGGGACCCAGTACTTC
TRBV10-2,once,TRBJ1-2,TRBD1,CASREGAVGYTF,TGCGCCAGCAGGGAGGGGGCTGTCGGCTACACCTTC
TRBV28,NA,TRBJ2-3,TRBD2,CATKTSGDSSTDTQYF,TGTGCCACCAAGACTAGCGGGGACTCTAGCACAGATACGCAGTATTTT
TRBV4-2,NA,TRBJ1-1,TRBD1,CASSQDRGTGGTEAFF,TGTGCCAGCAGCCAAGATCGGGGGACAGGGGGCACTGAAGCTTTCTTT
TRBV29-1,NA,TRBJ2-6,NA,CSVEVTGGAPGANVLTF,TGCAGCGTTGAAGTAACCGGGGGCGCACCTGGGGCCAACGTCCTGACTTTC
TRBV9,NA,TRBJ2-7,TRBD2,CASSVEPGTSSYEQYF,TGTGCCAGCAGCGTTGAACCCGGGACTAGCTCCTACGAGCAGTACTTC
TRBV6-1,NA,TRBJ1-3,TRBD1,CASSLLTGAGNTIYF,TGTGCCAGCAGTTTACTGACAGGGGCTGGAAACACCATATATTTT
TRBV25-1,few,TRBJ2-3,NA,CASRSWDTQYF,TGTGCCAGCAGAAGTTGGGATACGCAGTATTTT
TRBV14,once,TRBJ2-7,NA,CASSPIGGVPYEQYF,TGTGCCAGCAGCCCCATAGGGGGAGTTCCCTACGAGCAGTACTTC
TRBV6-1,NA,TRBJ2-6,NA,CASRTDSGANVLTF,TGTGCCAGCAGGACAGACTCTGGGGCCAACGTCCTGACTTTC
TRBV7-9,NA,TRBJ1-2,NA,CASSLEGGRNYGYTF,TGTGCCAGCAGCCTAGAGGGGGGAAGGAACTATGGCTACACCTTC
TRBV6-9,NA,TRBJ2-7,NA,CASSYSAAPYEQYF,TGTGCCAGCAGTTACTCCGCGGCGCCCTACGAGCAGTACTTC
TRBV6-5,NA,TRBJ1-2,NA,CASSDSADSPLGYTF,TGTGCCAGCAGTGACTCAGCCGACAGTCCCTTGGGCTACACCTTC
TRBV27,once,TRBJ1-1,NA,CASSSYKGANTEAFF,TGTGCCAGCAGTTCCTATAAAGGGGCGAATACTGAAGCTTTCTTT
TRBV6-4,NA,TRBJ2-3,TRBD1,CASSGTGGADTQYF,TGTGCCAGCAGCGGGACAGGGGGCGCAGATACGCAGTATTTT
TRBV6-5,NA,TRBJ2-7,NA,CASSYSQGGEQYF,TGTGCCAGCAGTTACTCGCAGGGTGGAGAGCAGTACTTC
TRBV12-2,NA,TRBJ1-5,NA,CASRLARINQPQHF,TGTGCAAGTCGCTTAGCCAGGATCAATCAGCCCCAGCATTTT
TRBV18,few,TRBJ2-3,TRBD1,CASSLSGTGSTDTQYF,TGTGCCAGCTCACTTTCCGGGACAGGGTCAACAGATACGCAGTATTTT
TRBV28,NA,TRBJ2-1,TRBD1,CASRVGGTGSIVDEQFF,TGTGCCAGCAGAGTGGGCGGGACAGGGTCGATAGTCGATGAGCAGTTCTTC
TRBV6-4,NA,TRBJ2-7,TRBD2,CASSYSSGLAGGLHEQYF,TGTGCCAGCAGTTACTCGAGTGGACTAGCGGGGGGGCTCCACGAGCAGTACTTC
TRBV29-1,NA,TRBJ2-1,NA,CSVRGGGAYNEQFF,TGCAGCGTAAGGGGTGGAGGGGCCTACAATGAGCAGTTCTTC
TRBV18,NA,TRBJ2-7,NA,CASSPSAGTYEQYF,TGTGCCAGCTCACCAAGCGCCGGGACCTACGAGCAGTACTTC
TRBV18,NA,TRBJ2-5,NA,CASSPWGRDGETQYF,TGTGCCAGCTCACCATGGGGCAGGGACGGGGAGACCCAGTACTTC
TRBV4-2,once,TRBJ2-6,NA,CASSQPEQSSPVLTF,TGTGCCAGCAGCCAACCGGAACAGAGTTCTCCCGTCCTGACTTTC
TRBV7-8,NA,TRBJ2-7,NA,CASSLGVISGSYEQYF,TGTGCCAGCAGCCTGGGGGTGATTAGCGGCTCCTACGAGCAGTACTTC
TRBV5-1,once,TRBJ1-2,NA,CASSRNFRGDYGYTF,TGCGCCAGCAGCAGGAATTTCAGGGGTGACTATGGCTACACCTTC
TRBV29-1,few,TRBJ1-1,NA,CSVGNTEAFF,TGCAGCGTTGGAAACACTGAAGCTTTCTTT
TRBV28,NA,TRBJ2-7,NA,CASSFTGTETYEQYF,TGTGCCAGCAGCTTTACGGGGACCGAGACCTACGAGCAGTACTTC
TRBV7-2,NA,TRBJ2-1,TRBD1,CASRERDSYYNEQFF,TGTGCCAGCAGGGAAAGGGACAGCTACTACAATGAGCAGTTCTTC
TRBV28,NA,TRBJ2-1,TRBD2,CASSASGAYNEQFF,TGTGCCAGCAGTGCCAGCGGGGCCTACAATGAGCAGTTCTTC
TRBV7-8,once,TRBJ1-2,TRBD1,CASSPQVQGAYYGYTF,TGTGCCAGCAGCCCACAGGTCCAGGGGGCCTACTATGGCTACACCTTC
TRBV7-9,NA,TRBJ2-1,TRBD2,CASSLKAGGRNEQFF,TGTGCCAGCAGCTTAAAGGCGGGAGGGCGCAATGAGCAGTTCTTC
TRBV27,NA,TRBJ1-2,TRBD1,CASSVTGTGGYGYTF,TGTGCCAGCAGTGTGACCGGGACAGGGGGCTATGGCTACACCTTC
TRBV5-4,NA,TRBJ1-5,NA,CASSFLGGNQPQHF,TGTGCCAGCAGCTTTTTGGGGGGCAATCAGCCCCAGCATTTT
TRBV7-9,NA,TRBJ2-7,TRBD1,CASLLVGAGGSDEQYF,TGTGCCAGCCTGCTAGTTGGGGCAGGGGGTAGTGACGAGCAGTACTTC